The clone carrying this TCR beta chain was detected a few times. Its antigen is unidentified. Trimming cost V 1 base and J 0 bases; bases outside gene matches: 3. There are 16 residues in the CDR3. Germline-derived CDR1 and CDR2 are MGHRA and YSYEKL. The 5'RACE template-switching step produced TCR cDNA and added a universal primer site and UMIs. MiXCR, run by TCRdb on the 5' RACE reads, gives a single entry per CDR3 protein. Of 350,000 to 450,000 distinct CDR3 sequences in the sample, roughly 20% were seen once. This sample was taken from a study of T cells after yellow fever vaccination. Study results and caveats: In post-booster samples, most primary-vaccination clones reappeared (about 97% CD4, 75% to 90% CD8).

This TCR was recovered from a man aged 18 to 29 who received the YFV17D yellow fever vaccine. The chain recombines TRBV4-1 with TRBJ2-1; 7 nucleotides align to TRBD2. This material consisted of PBMCs, taken before the yellow fever booster vaccination. CDR3: CASSQGLADSYNEQFF. CDR3 DNA sequence: TGCGCCAGCAGCCAAGGGCTAGCGGACTCCTACAATGAGCAGTTCTTC.